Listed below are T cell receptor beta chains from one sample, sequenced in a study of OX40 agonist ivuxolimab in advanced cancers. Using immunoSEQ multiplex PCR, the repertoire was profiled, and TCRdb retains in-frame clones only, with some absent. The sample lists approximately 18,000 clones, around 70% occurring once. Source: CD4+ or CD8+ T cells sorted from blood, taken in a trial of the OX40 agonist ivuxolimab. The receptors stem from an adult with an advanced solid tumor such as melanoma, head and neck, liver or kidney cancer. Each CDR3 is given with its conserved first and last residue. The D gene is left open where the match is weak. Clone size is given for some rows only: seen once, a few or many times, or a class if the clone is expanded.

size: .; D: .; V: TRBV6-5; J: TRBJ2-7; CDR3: CASGNAYEQYF; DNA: TGTGCCAGCGGAAACGCCTACGAGCAGTACTTC
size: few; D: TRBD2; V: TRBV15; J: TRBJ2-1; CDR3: CATSAGDGSYNEQFF; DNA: TGTGCCACCAGCGCGGGAGATGGCTCCTACAATGAGCAGTTCTTC
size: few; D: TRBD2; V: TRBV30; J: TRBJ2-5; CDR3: CAWKEERGNEETQYF; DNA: TGTGCCTGGAAGGAAGAGCGGGGGAACGAAGAGACCCAGTACTTC
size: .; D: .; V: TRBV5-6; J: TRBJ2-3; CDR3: CASTSGAPPPSADTQYF; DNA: TGTGCCAGCACTTCCGGGGCTCCGCCGCCATCCGCAGATACGCAGTATTTT
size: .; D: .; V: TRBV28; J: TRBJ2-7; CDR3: CASTKGRNSSYEQYF; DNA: TGTGCCAGCACCAAAGGAAGAAACTCCTCCTACGAGCAGTACTTC
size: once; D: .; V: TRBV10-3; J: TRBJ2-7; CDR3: CAISEGGYEQYF; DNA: TGTGCCATCAGTGAGGGAGGGTACGAGCAGTACTTC
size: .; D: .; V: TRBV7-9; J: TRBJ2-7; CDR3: CASSLSEGVYEQYF; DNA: TGTGCCAGCAGCTTATCGGAGGGGGTCTACGAGCAGTACTTC
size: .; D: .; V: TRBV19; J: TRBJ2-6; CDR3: CASSIAASGANVLTF; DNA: TGTGCCAGTAGTATAGCCGCCTCTGGGGCCAACGTCCTGACTTTC
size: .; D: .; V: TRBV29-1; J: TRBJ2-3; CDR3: CSVEDWGVGVSSTDTQYF; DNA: TGCAGCGTTGAAGATTGGGGGGTCGGAGTCTCTAGCACAGATACGCAGTATTTT
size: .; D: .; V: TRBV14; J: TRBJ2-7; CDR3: CASSQEETYEQYF; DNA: TGTGCCAGCAGCCAAGAGGAGACCTACGAGCAGTACTTC
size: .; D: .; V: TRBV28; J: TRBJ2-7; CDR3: CASSFPGSSYEQYF; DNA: TGTGCCAGCAGTTTTCCCGGAAGCTCCTACGAGCAGTACTTC
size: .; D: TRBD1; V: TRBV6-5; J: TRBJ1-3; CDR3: CASSYTRTGSGNTIYF; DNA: TGTGCCAGCAGTTACACCCGGACAGGATCTGGAAACACCATATATTTT
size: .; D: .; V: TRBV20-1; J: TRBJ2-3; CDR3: CSARDVNTQYF; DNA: TGCAGTGCTAGAGACGTTAATACGCAGTATTTT
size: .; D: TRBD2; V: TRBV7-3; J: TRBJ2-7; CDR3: CASSQEVAGAYEQYF; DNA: TGTGCCAGCAGCCAAGAAGTAGCGGGGGCCTACGAGCAGTACTTC
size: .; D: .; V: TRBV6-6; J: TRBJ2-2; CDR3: CASSYPRESGELFF; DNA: TGTGCCAGCAGTTACCCCCGAGAGTCCGGGGAGCTGTTTTTT
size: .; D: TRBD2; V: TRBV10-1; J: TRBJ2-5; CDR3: CASSESRGLAGETQYF; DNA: TGCGCCAGCAGTGAGTCGAGGGGACTAGCGGGTGAGACCCAGTACTTC
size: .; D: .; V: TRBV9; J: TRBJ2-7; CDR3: CASSEGLAGYEQYF; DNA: TGTGCCAGCAGCGAGGGACTCGCAGGCTACGAGCAGTACTTC
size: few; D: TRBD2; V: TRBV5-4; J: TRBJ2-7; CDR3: CASSATSGTSYEQYF; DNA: TGTGCCAGCAGCGCAACTAGCGGGACCTCCTACGAGCAGTACTTC
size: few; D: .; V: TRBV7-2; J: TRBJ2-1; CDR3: CASSPLREYNEQFF; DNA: TGTGCCAGCAGCCCGCTGCGGGAATACAATGAGCAGTTCTTC
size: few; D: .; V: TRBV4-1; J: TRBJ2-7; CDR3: CASSQERAGSSYEQYF; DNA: TGCGCCAGCAGCCAAGAAAGGGCAGGGAGCTCCTACGAGCAGTACTTC
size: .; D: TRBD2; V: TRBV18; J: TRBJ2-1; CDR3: CASSAGTSGRHEQFF; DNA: TGTGCCAGCTCGGCCGGGACTAGCGGGAGGCATGAGCAGTTCTTC
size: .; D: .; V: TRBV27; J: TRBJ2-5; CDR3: CASSLSIATAQYF; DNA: TGTGCCAGCAGTTTATCGATCGCCACGGCCCAGTACTTC
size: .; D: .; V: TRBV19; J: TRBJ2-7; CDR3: CASSFGGSSYEQYF; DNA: TGTGCCAGTAGTTTCGGCGGAAGCTCCTACGAGCAGTACTTC
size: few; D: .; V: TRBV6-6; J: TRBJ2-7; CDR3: CASSTTIESSYEQYF; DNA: TGTGCCAGCAGTACCACAATAGAGAGCTCCTACGAGCAGTACTTC
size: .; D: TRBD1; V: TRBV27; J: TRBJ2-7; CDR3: CASSPTLSGTGVYEQYF; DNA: TGTGCCAGCAGTCCCACCCTGTCGGGGACAGGGGTCTACGAGCAGTACTTC
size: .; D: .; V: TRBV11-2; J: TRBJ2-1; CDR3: CASSPNPGGARPYNEQFF; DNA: TGTGCCAGCAGCCCAAACCCTGGAGGAGCGCGACCTTACAATGAGCAGTTCTTC
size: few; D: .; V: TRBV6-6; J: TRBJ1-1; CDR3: CASSYSIEQNTEAFF; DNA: TGTGCCAGCAGTTACTCGATAGAGCAGAACACTGAAGCTTTCTTT
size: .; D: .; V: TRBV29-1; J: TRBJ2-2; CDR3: CSVDASYTGELFF; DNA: TGCAGCGTTGATGCGAGTTACACCGGGGAGCTGTTTTTT
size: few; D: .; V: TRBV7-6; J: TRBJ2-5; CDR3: CASSNRASETQYF; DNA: TGTGCCAGCAGTAATCGTGCGTCAGAGACCCAGTACTTC
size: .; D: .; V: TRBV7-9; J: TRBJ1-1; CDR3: CASSLEGGYTEAFF; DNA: TGTGCCAGCAGCTTAGAGGGCGGTTACACTGAAGCTTTCTTT
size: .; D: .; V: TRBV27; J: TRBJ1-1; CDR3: CASSPSALGTEAFF; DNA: TGTGCCAGCAGTCCATCCGCGCTGGGGACTGAAGCTTTCTTT
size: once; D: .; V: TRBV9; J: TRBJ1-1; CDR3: CASSVAGVNTEAFF; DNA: TGTGCCAGCAGCGTAGCCGGGGTAAACACTGAAGCTTTCTTT
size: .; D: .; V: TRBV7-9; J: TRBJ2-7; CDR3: CASSLELSSYEQYF; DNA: TGTGCCAGCAGCTTAGAACTGAGCTCCTACGAGCAGTACTTC
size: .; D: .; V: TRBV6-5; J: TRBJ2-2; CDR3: CASSYKSGATGELFF; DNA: TGTGCCAGCAGTTACAAGTCAGGCGCCACCGGGGAGCTGTTTTTT
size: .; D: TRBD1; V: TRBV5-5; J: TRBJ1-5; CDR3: CASSSPGTGEQPQHF; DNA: TGTGCCAGCAGCTCCCCCGGGACAGGGGAACAGCCCCAACATTTT
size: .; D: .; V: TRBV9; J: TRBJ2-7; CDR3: CASSAGGGGYEQYF; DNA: TGTGCCAGCAGCGCAGGGGGGGGAGGCTACGAGCAGTACTTC
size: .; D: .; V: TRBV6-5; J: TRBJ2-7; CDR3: CASSWGRSNEQYF; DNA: TGTGCCAGCAGTTGGGGACGGTCCAACGAGCAGTACTTC
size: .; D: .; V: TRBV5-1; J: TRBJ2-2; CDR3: CASRSNTGELFF; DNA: TGCGCCAGCCGCTCCAACACCGGGGAGCTGTTTTTT
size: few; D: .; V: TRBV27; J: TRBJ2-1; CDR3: CASSAYNEQFF; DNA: TGTGCCAGCAGTGCCTACAATGAGCAGTTCTTC
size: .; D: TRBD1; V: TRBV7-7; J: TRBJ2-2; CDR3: CASSLSGTGTNTGELFF; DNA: TGTGCCAGCAGCTTAAGTGGGACAGGGACAAACACCGGGGAGCTGTTTTTT
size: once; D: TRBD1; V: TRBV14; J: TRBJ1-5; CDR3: CASSRTGEVNQPQHF; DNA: TGTGCCAGCAGCAGGACAGGGGAGGTCAATCAGCCCCAGCATTTT